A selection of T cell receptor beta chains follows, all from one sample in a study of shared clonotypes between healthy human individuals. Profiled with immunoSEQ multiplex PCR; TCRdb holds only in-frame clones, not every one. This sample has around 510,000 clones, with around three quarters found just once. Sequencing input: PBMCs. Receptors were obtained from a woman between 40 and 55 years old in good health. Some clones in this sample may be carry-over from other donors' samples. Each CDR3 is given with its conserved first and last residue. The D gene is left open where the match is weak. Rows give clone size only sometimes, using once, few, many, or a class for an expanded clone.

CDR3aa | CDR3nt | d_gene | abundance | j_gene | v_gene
CSVQLDGYSNQPQHF | TGCAGCGTCCAGCTGGACGGGTATAGCAATCAGCCCCAGCATTTT | . | . | TRBJ1-5 | TRBV29-1
CASSKEHGEAFF | TGTGCCAGCAGCAAAGAACATGGTGAAGCTTTCTTT | . | . | TRBJ1-1 | TRBV9
CGRATITQSRANVLTF | TGTGGCAGAGCCACCATAACACAAAGTCGGGCCAACGTCCTGACTTTC | . | . | TRBJ2-6 | TRBV8-2
CASSYNRNSYEQYF | TGTGCCAGCAGTTATAACAGAAACTCCTACGAGCAGTACTTC | . | once | TRBJ2-7 | TRBV6-5
CASSLGGHEQFF | TGTGCCAGCAGCTTGGGGGGCCATGAGCAGTTCTTC | . | many | TRBJ2-1 | TRBV11-1
CASSLAEGQGGYGYTF | TGCGCCAGCAGCTTGGCCGAAGGACAGGGTGGCTATGGCTACACCTTC | TRBD1 | many | TRBJ1-2 | TRBV5-1
CASSGGLADTQYF | TGTGCCAGCAGTGGAGGACTAGCGGATACGCAGTATTTT | TRBD2 | . | TRBJ2-3 | TRBV27
CASSRRGTEAFF | TGTGCCAGCAGCCGGAGGGGCACTGAAGCTTTCTTT | . | few | TRBJ1-1 | TRBV7-8
CASSPMWQGSGYTF | TGTGCCAGCAGCCCTATGTGGCAGGGGAGCGGCTACACCTTC | . | many | TRBJ1-2 | TRBV7-2
CSASGSGEQFF | TGCAGTGCTAGCGGGAGTGGTGAGCAGTTCTTC | . | . | TRBJ2-1 | TRBV20-1
CATRGGQAWEQFF | TGTGCCACGCGGGGCGGTCAGGCTTGGGAGCAGTTCTTC | . | . | TRBJ2-1 | TRBV4-2
CASTLTGEETQYF | TGCGCCAGCACCTTGACAGGGGAAGAGACCCAGTACTTC | TRBD1 | . | TRBJ2-5 | TRBV5-1
CASSWSRDGEQFF | TGCGCCAGCAGCTGGTCCCGGGACGGTGAGCAGTTCTTC | . | . | TRBJ2-1 | TRBV5-1
CASSRGLWGETQYF | TGTGCCAGCAGCCGGGGACTTTGGGGAGAGACCCAGTACTTC | . | once | TRBJ2-5 | TRBV7-2
CASSAQLRQGRSGYTF | TGTGCCAGCAGTGCCCAACTACGACAGGGTAGGTCTGGCTACACCTTC | TRBD1 | . | TRBJ1-2 | TRBV27
CASRPRTSGSSDTQYF | TGCGCCAGCAGGCCCCGGACTAGCGGGAGCTCAGATACGCAGTATTTT | TRBD2 | . | TRBJ2-3 | TRBV10-2
CASSYVGGRNTGELFF | TGTGCCAGCAGTTACGTGGGAGGGCGAAACACCGGGGAGCTGTTTTTT | TRBD2 | . | TRBJ2-2 | TRBV6-5
CASSLDRRNTIYF | TGTGCCAGCAGCTTGGACCGAAGAAACACCATATATTTT | . | . | TRBJ1-3 | TRBV5-4
CASSTGVNTEAFF | TGTGCCAGCAGTACAGGAGTGAACACTGAAGCTTTCTTT | . | . | TRBJ1-1 | TRBV7-3
CASSFGRGPRHEQFF | TGTGCCAGCAGCTTCGGAAGGGGGCCTCGCCATGAGCAGTTCTTC | TRBD1 | many | TRBJ2-1 | TRBV7-2
CASSLASGAVDVLTF | TGTGCCAGCAGCTTGGCCTCCGGGGCCGTAGACGTCCTGACTTTC | . | . | TRBJ2-6 | TRBV5-6
CASGTLGSYNEQFF | TGTGCCAGCGGGACTCTGGGGTCCTACAATGAGCAGTTCTTC | . | . | TRBJ2-1 | TRBV28
CASSRTSRVNTYEQYF | TGTGCCAGCAGCCGTACTTCAAGGGTTAACACCTACGAGCAGTACTTC | . | . | TRBJ2-7 | TRBV6-6
CASSPRQGGEQYF | TGTGCCAGCTCACCACGACAGGGGGGCGAGCAGTACTTC | TRBD1 | . | TRBJ2-7 | TRBV18
CASSIGQGINIQYF | TGTGCCAGTAGTATTGGGCAGGGGATAAACATTCAGTACTTC | . | . | TRBJ2-4 | TRBV19
CASNGPFANIQYF | TGTGCCAGCAACGGCCCGTTCGCAAACATTCAGTACTTC | . | few | TRBJ2-4 | TRBV28
CASSSTLGPQHF | TGTGCCAGCAGCTCAACCCTCGGGCCCCAGCATTTT | . | once | TRBJ1-5 | TRBV13
CASSQEGRFANTDTQYF | TGCGCCAGCAGCCAAGAAGGCAGGTTTGCAAATACAGATACGCAGTATTTT | . | . | TRBJ2-3 | TRBV4-3